This T cell receptor beta chain appears in the sequencing data of a study of CD8+ T cells in alopecia areata. Study-wide results and limits: Elevated clonality characterized lesional scalp relative to normal scalp, particularly in alopecia totalis/universalis. Mouse data revealed clearer TCR sharing than patient data did, a gap possibly tied to HLA.

In this sample, this clone turned up a few times. The antigen remains undetermined. TCR sequencing used cDNA made by reverse transcription of extracted RNA. The protocol was immunoSEQ multiplex PCR, while the TCRdb copy is restricted to in-frame clones and leaves out a portion. The table shows 110,000 or so clones, with 30% to 40% occurring only once. Obtained from alopecia areata patients were lesional scalp punch biopsies along with peripheral blood. This receptor was taken from a human donor with alopecia areata. Input material: CD4+ T cells sorted from blood.

The CDR3 DNA is TGCGCCAGCAGCTTGGGGGGGACTTACCGGCCCTCTGGAAACACCATATATTTT. Translation gives CASSLGGTYRPSGNTIYF. The V gene is TRBV5-1, the J gene TRBJ1-3; D possibly corresponds to TRBD1 (5 bases). Germline values: CDR1 SGHRS, CDR2 YFSETQ. V was shortened by 0 bases and J by 0 bases, with 16 bases between the two germline ends. CDR3 length: 18 amino acids.